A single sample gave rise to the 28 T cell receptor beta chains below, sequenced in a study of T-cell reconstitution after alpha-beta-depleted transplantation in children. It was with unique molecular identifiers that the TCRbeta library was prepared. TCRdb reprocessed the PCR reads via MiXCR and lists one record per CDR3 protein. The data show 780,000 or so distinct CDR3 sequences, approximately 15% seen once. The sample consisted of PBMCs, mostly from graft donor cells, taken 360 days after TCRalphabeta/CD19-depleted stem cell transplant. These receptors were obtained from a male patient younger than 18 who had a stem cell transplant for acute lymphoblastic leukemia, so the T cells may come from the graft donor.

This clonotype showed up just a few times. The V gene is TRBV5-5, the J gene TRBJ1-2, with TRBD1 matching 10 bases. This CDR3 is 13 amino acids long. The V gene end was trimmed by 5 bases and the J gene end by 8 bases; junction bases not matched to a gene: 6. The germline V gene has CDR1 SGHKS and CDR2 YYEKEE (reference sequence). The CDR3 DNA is TGTGCCAGCAGTATAGACAGGGGGCGAGGCTACACCTTC. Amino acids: CASSIDRGRGYTF.

CDR3 DNA: TGCGCCAGCAGCCTGGAACGGATCGAGCAGTACTTC. Its translation: CASSLERIEQYF. The chain combines TRBV5-1 with TRBJ2-7; D gene ambiguous. CDR3 length: 12 amino acids. Trimming pared 4 bases from V and 6 bases from J, leaving 11 bases between. Germline CDR1 and CDR2: SGHRS and YFSETQ.

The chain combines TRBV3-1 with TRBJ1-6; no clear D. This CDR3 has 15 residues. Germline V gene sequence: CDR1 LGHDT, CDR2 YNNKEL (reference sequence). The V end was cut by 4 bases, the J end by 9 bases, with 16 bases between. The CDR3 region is CASSLPTGSGSPLHF. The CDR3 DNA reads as TGTGCCAGCAGCCTCCCAACTGGCAGTGGTTCACCCCTCCACTTT.

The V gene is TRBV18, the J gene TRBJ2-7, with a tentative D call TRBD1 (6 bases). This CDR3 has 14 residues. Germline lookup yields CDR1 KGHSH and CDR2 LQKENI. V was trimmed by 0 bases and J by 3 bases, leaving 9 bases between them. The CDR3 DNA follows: TGTGCCAGCTCACCACCGAGACAGGTCTACGAGCAGTACTTC. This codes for CASSPPRQVYEQYF. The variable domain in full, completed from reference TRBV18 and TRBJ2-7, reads NAGVMQNPRHLVRRRGQEARLRCSPMKGHSHVYWYRQLPEEGLKFMVYLQKENIIDESGMPKERFSAEFPKEGPSILRIQQVVRGDSAAYFCASSPPRQVYEQYFGPGTRLTVT.

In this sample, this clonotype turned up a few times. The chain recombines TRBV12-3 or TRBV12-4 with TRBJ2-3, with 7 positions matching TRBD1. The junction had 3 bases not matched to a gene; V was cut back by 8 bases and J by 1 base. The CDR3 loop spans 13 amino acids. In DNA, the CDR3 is TGTGCCAGCTACGACAGGGGCACAGATACGCAGTATTTT. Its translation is CASYDRGTDTQYF.

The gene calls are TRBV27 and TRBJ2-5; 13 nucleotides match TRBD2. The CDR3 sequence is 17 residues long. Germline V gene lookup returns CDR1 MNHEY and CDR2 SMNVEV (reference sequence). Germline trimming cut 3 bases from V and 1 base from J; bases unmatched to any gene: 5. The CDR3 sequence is CASSFVGLAGLQETQYF. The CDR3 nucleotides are TGTGCCAGCAGTTTTGTGGGACTAGCGGGACTCCAAGAGACCCAGTACTTC.

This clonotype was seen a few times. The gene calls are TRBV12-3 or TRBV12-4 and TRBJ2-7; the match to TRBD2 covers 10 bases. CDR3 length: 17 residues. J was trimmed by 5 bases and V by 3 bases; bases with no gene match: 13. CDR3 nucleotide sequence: TGTGCCAGCAGTTTTACCCTGATAAGCGGGAGGGACCACGAGCAGTACTTC. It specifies CASSFTLISGRDHEQYF.

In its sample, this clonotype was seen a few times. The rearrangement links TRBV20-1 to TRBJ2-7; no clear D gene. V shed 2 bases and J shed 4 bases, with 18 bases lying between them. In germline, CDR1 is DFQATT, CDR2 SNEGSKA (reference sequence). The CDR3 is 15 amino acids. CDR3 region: CSARSPGSSTYEQYF. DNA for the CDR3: TGCAGTGCTAGATCTCCCGGGTCGTCGACGTACGAGCAGTACTTC.

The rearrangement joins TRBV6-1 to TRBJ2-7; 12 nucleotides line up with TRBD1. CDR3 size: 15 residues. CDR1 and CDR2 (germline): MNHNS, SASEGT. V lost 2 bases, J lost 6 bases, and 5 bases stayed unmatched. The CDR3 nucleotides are TGTGCCAGCAGTGAACCGGGACAGGGGGCCCGCGAGCAGTACTTC. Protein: CASSEPGQGAREQYF.

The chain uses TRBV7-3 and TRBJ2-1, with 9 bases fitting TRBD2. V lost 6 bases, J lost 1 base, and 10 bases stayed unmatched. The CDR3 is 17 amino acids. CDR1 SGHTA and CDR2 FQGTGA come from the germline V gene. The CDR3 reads CASSWIAGDSSYNEQFF. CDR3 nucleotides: TGTGCCAGCAGTTGGATAGCGGGAGACTCTTCCTACAATGAGCAGTTCTTC.

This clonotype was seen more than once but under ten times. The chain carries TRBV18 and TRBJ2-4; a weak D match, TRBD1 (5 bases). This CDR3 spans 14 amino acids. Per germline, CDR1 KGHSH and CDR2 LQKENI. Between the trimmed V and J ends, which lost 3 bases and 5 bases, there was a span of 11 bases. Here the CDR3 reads CASSPTLTENIQYF. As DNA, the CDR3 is TGTGCCAGCTCACCGACTCTGACAGAAAACATTCAGTACTTC.

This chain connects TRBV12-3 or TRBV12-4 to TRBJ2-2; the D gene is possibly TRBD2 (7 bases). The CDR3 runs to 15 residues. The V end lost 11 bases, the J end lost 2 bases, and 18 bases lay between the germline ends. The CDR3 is CAGKRGRGNTGELFF. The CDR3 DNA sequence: TGTGCCGGCAAGCGGGGCAGGGGCAACACCGGGGAGCTGTTTTTT.

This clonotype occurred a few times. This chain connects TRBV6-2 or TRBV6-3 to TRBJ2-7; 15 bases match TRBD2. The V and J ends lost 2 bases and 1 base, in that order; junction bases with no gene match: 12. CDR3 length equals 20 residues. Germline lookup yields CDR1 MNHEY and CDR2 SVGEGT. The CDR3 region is CASSYERTSGRALESYEQYF. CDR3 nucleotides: TGTGCCAGCAGTTACGAGAGGACTAGCGGGAGGGCCCTCGAGTCCTACGAGCAGTACTTC.

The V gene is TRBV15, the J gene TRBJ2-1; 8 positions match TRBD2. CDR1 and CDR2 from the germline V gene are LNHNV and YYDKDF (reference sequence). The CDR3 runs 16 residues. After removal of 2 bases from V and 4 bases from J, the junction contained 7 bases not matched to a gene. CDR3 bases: TGTGCCACCAGCAGACATAGCGGGAACCCGTACAATGAGCAGTTCTTC. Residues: CATSRHSGNPYNEQFF.

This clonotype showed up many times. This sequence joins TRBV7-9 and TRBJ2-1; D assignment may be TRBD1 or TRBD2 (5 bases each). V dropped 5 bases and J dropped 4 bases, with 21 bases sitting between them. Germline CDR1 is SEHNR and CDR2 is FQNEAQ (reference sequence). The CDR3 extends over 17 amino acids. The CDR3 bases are TGTGCCAGCAGCCTTAACTCCGGGACCTTCTCTTACAATGAGCAGTTCTTC. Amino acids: CASSLNSGTFSYNEQFF.

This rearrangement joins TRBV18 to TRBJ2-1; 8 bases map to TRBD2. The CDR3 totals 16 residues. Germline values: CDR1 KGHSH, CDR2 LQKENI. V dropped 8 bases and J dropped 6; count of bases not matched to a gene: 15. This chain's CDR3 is CASAFLREGASNEQFF. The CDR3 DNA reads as TGTGCCAGCGCCTTTCTCCGGGAGGGTGCTTCCAATGAGCAGTTCTTC.

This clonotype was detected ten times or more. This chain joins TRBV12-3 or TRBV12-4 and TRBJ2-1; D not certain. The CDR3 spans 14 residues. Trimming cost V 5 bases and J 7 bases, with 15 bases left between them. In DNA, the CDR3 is TGTGCCAGCAGTCCTTGGGCCGATGGTAATGAGCAGTTCTTC. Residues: CASSPWADGNEQFF.

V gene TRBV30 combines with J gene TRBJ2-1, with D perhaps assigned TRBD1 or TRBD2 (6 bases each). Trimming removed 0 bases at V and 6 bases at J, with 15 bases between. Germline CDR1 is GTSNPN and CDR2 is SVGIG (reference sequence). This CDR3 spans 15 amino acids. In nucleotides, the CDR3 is TGTGCCTGGAGTGTCATAAGGGGGGCTAGCAATGAGCAGTTCTTC. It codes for CAWSVIRGASNEQFF.

The CDR3 nucleotides read TGCGCCAGCAGCTTGGCGACAGGGTTAGGGTCACCCCTCCACTTT. This gives the protein CASSLATGLGSPLHF. V and J are TRBV5-1 and TRBJ1-6; 7 bases agree with TRBD1. This CDR3 spans 15 amino acids. V lost 0 bases to trimming and J lost 10 bases; unmatched junction nucleotides: 7. Germline CDR1 SGHRS, CDR2 YFSETQ.

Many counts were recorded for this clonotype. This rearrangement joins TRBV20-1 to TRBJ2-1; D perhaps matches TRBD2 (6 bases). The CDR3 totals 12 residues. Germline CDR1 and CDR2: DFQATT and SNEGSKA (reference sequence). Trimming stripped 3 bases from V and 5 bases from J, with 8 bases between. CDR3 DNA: TGCAGTGCTAGCGGGAGCCACAATGAGCAGTTCTTC. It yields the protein CSASGSHNEQFF.

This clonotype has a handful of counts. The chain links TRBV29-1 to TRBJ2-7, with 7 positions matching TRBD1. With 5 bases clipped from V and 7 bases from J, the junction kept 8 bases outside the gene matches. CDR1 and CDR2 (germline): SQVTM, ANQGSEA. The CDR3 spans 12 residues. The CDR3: CSVRTGVGEQYF. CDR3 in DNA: TGCAGCGTTCGAACAGGGGTAGGAGAGCAGTACTTC.

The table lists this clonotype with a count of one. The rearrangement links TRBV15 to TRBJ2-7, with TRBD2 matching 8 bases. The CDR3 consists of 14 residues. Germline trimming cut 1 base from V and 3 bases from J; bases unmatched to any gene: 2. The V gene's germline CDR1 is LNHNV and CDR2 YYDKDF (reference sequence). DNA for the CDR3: TGTGCCACCAGCAGAGTTAGCGGGATCTACGAGCAGTACTTC. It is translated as CATSRVSGIYEQYF.

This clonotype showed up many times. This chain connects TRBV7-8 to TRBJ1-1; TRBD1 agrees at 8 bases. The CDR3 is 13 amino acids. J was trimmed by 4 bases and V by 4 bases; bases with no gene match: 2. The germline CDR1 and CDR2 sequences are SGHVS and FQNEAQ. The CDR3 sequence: CASSSTGATEAFF. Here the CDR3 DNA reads TGTGCCAGCAGCTCGACAGGGGCCACTGAAGCTTTCTTT.

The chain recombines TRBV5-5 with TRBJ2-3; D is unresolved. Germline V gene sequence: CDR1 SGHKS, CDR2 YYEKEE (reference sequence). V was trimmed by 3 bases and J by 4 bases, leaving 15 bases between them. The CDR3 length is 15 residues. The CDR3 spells CASSSRTQVADTQYF. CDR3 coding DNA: TGTGCCAGCAGCTCTCGGACCCAAGTGGCAGATACGCAGTATTTT. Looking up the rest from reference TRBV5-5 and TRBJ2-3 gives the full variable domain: DAGVTQSPTHLIKTRGQQVTLRCSPISGHKSVSWYQQVLGQGPQFIFQYYEKEERGRGNFPDRFSARQFPNYSSELNVNALLLGDSALYLCASSSRTQVADTQYFGPGTRLTVL.

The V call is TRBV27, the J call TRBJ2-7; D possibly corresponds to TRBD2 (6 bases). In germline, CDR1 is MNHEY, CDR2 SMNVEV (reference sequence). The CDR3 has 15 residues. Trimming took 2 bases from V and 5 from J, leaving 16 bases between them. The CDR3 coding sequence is TGTGCCAGCAGTTTAACCCACGGGAGCAGCGACGAGCAGTACTTC. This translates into CASSLTHGSSDEQYF.

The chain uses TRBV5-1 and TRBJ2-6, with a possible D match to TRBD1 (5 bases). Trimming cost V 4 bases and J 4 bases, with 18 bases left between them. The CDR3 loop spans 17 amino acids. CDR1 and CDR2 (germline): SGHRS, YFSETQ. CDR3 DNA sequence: TGCGCCAGCAGCAGACATCTAACTGGGGCCGGGGCCAACGTCCTGACTTTC. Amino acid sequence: CASSRHLTGAGANVLTF.

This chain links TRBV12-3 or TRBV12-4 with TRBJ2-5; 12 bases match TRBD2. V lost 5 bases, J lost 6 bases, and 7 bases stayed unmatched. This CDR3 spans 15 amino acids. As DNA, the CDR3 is TGTGCCAGCAGTCCGACTAGCGGGAGTATAAAGACCCAGTACTTC. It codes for CASSPTSGSIKTQYF.

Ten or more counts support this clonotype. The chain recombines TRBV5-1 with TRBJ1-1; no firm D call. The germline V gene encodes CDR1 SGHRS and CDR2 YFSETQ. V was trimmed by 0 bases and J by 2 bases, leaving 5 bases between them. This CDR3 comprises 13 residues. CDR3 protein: CASSLDKNTEAFF. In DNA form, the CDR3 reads TGCGCCAGCAGCTTGGACAAAAACACTGAAGCTTTCTTT.